These 27 T cell receptor beta chains were all obtained from the same sample, sequenced in a study of cytomegalovirus exposure and HLA in healthy donors. The primer mix had 60 Vbeta and 13 Jbeta primers. TCRdb's copy holds only in-frame clones and misses some; the assay was immunoSEQ multiplex PCR. The sample holds approximately 110,000 clones; 69% are singletons and the top ten take roughly 3.2%. The sample taken for sequencing was PBMCs. Receptor source: a man aged 25-40 years in good health and CMV-seronegative.

J is TRBJ1-3 and V is TRBV11-3, with a weak D call TRBD1 (6 bases). This CDR3 is 19 amino acids long. V was trimmed by 5 bases and J by 0 bases, leaving 23 bases between them. Germline values: CDR1 SGHNT, CDR2 YENEEA. The DNA of the CDR3 is TGTGCCAGCAGCCCTATTCCGAGGGCCCAGGGGATCTCTGGAAACACCATATATTTT. Its translation: CASSPIPRAQGISGNTIYF.

This clone appeared a single time. One end of the junction fails to match germline, which may point to a read error. This sequence joins TRBV6-1 and TRBJ2-6; D perhaps matches TRBD1 (5 bases). The CDR3 extends over 15 amino acids. Germline V gene sequence: CDR1 MNHNS, CDR2 SASEGT. The CDR3 spells CASSVAYSGANGLTF. The CDR3 DNA reads as TGTGCCAGCAGTGTTGCTTATTCTGGGGCCAACGGCCTGACTTTC.

This sequence joins TRBV7-9 and TRBJ2-7, with D unresolved. The CDR3 contains 14 residues. Trimming removed 1 base at V and 4 bases at J, with 11 bases between. The germline V gene encodes CDR1 SEHNR and CDR2 FQNEAQ (reference sequence). In DNA form, the CDR3 reads TGTGCCAGCAGCTTAGTAGTGTCAGGATACGAGCAGTACTTC. Its protein is CASSLVVSGYEQYF.

This chain uses TRBV15 with TRBJ1-2, with 11 bases aligning to TRBD1. Germline lookup yields CDR1 LNHNV and CDR2 YYDKDF (reference sequence). The trim removed 0 bases at V and 7 bases at J, leaving 4 bases unmatched. The CDR3 is 15 amino acids. The CDR3 nucleotides read TGTGCCACCAGCAGAGATAGGACAGGGGGCGTTGGCTACACCTTC. Translation: CATSRDRTGGVGYTF.

This clone was counted only a few times. The chain combines TRBV11-3 with TRBJ2-5; 9 bases match TRBD2. Germline V lookup: CDR1 SGHNT, CDR2 YENEEA. This CDR3 is built from 15 residues. The ends lost 4 bases at V and 5 bases at J; junction bases unmatched: 8. CDR3 nucleotides: TGTGCCAGCAGCTCGTTAGCGGGAGAGGGGGAGACCCAGTACTTC. The encoded protein is CASSSLAGEGETQYF. The full variable domain, in which reference TRBV11-3 and TRBJ2-5 provide the parts outside the CDR3, is EAGVVQSPRYKIIEKKQPVAFWCNPISGHNTLYWYLQNLGQGPELLIRYENEEAVDDSQLPKDRFSAERLKGVDSTLKIQPAELGDSAVYLCASSSLAGEGETQYFGPGTRLLVL.

The chain combines TRBV2 with TRBJ2-1; 7 bases fit TRBD2. V was pared by 7 bases and J by 5 bases, with 5 bases of the junction left unmatched. CDR1 SNHLY and CDR2 FYNNEI come from the germline V gene. The CDR3 sequence is 13 residues long. The CDR3: CASKREVHNEQFF. CDR3 nucleotide sequence: TGTGCCAGCAAACGGGAGGTCCACAATGAGCAGTTCTTC.

V and J are TRBV28 and TRBJ2-7, with D perhaps matching TRBD1 (6 bases). CDR1 is MDHEN, CDR2 SYDVKM, per germline. This CDR3 is 13 amino acids long. The germline V and J ends were trimmed by 7 bases and 2 bases, with 12 bases remaining between them. CDR3 amino acids: CASNTGHTYEQYF. The CDR3, as DNA: TGTGCCAGCAACACGGGACACACCTACGAGCAGTACTTC.

The sample holds one count of this clone. In the same sample, other DNA sequences code for this CDR3. The rearrangement uses TRBV7-9 and TRBJ1-4, with D perhaps TRBD1 (6 bases). Germline CDR1 is SEHNR and CDR2 is FQNEAQ (reference sequence). The ends were cut back, 2 bases at V and 6 bases at J, with 10 bases in the middle. CDR3 length: 14 amino acids. This CDR3 is CASSLRGGDEKLFF. The CDR3 coding sequence is TGTGCCAGCAGCTTACGAGGGGGGGATGAAAAACTGTTTTTT.

In this sample, this clone turned up a few times. This chain joins TRBV7-3 and TRBJ1-2; no clear D gene. V gave up 3 bases and J gave up 4 bases, with 18 bases separating them. The germline V gene encodes CDR1 SGHTA and CDR2 FQGTGA. There are 16 residues in the CDR3. CDR3 DNA: TGTGCCAGCAGCTTCACGGTTGGGGAGGGCGGCTATGGCTACACCTTC. It translates to CASSFTVGEGGYGYTF.

Turning to this clone: The junction shows a germline mismatch at one end, possibly a read error. The gene calls are TRBV28 and TRBJ2-4; 8 nucleotides match TRBD2. CDR3 length: 13 residues. Germline CDR1 is MDHEN and CDR2 is SYDVKM. The CDR3 nucleotides are TGTGCCAGCAGTATCCGGACTAGCTTGTGGGGGGACTTC. Translated: CASSIRTSLWGDF.

The gene calls are TRBV20-1 and TRBJ2-7; D gene ambiguous. CDR3 size: 11 residues. The germline gives CDR1 DFQATT, CDR2 SNEGSKA (reference sequence). V was shortened by 1 base and J by 7 bases, with 8 bases between the two germline ends. The CDR3 spells CSARGYEEQYF. The CDR3, as DNA: TGCAGTGCTAGAGGATACGAGGAGCAGTACTTC.

The J gene is TRBJ1-5, the V gene TRBV19, with a tentative D call TRBD1 (5 bases). CDR3 length: 16 residues. V lost 2 bases, J lost 4 bases, and 15 bases lay in between. Germline lookup yields CDR1 LNHDA and CDR2 SQIVND (reference sequence). CDR3 nucleotide sequence: TGTGCCAGTAGTATAAGAAGGACGAGGACAAATCAGCCCCAGCATTTT. Amino acid sequence: CASSIRRTRTNQPQHF.

The chain is built from TRBV6-1 and TRBJ1-4; 8 bases map to TRBD1. The CDR3 length is 14 residues. V shed 6 bases and J 5 bases; nucleotides not matched to a gene: 5. Per the germline V gene, CDR1 is MNHNS and CDR2 is SASEGT. CDR3 residues: CASRRDRSNEKLFF. As DNA, the CDR3 is TGTGCCAGCAGGAGGGACAGGTCAAATGAAAAACTGTTTTTT.

This clone was detected a few times. The chain joins TRBV10-3 to TRBJ1-1; weak D call: TRBD1 (6 bases). The V end lost 3 bases, the J end lost 5 bases, and 13 bases lay between the germline ends. The CDR3 consists of 14 residues. Per germline, CDR1 ENHRY and CDR2 SYGVKD. CDR3 DNA sequence: TGTGCCATCAGTGAAGGGGGGGCCCGAACTGAAGCTTTCTTT. As protein: CAISEGGARTEAFF.

The chain has TRBV30 and TRBJ2-2; 8 bases align to TRBD1. The CDR3 loop spans 14 amino acids. V was clipped by 4 bases and J by 7 bases; unmatched bases: 8. Germline-derived CDR1 and CDR2 are GTSNPN and SVGIG (reference sequence). CDR3 amino acids: CAWIQETGVGELFF. Written as DNA, the CDR3 is TGTGCCTGGATACAGGAGACAGGGGTCGGGGAGCTGTTTTTT.

The V call is TRBV28, the J call TRBJ2-3, with TRBD1 matching 9 bases. The germline V gene encodes CDR1 MDHEN and CDR2 SYDVKM. The CDR3 consists of 14 residues. V lost 5 bases to trimming and J lost 4 bases; unmatched junction nucleotides: 4. CDR3 sequence reads: CASSGTGNSDTQYF. The CDR3 nucleotides are TGTGCCAGCAGTGGGACAGGGAATTCAGATACGCAGTATTTT.

This clone was found once. The CDR3, as DNA: TGTGCCAGCAGCTTAATCCTCCTGGCTGCCAATCAGCCCCAGCATTTT. This codes for CASSLILLAANQPQHF. The J gene is TRBJ1-5, the V gene TRBV7-3; D gene unclear. Germline V CDR1 and CDR2: SGHTA, FQGTGA. V lost 1 base, J lost 3 bases, and 13 bases lay in between. The CDR3 is 16 residues long.

The rearrangement uses TRBV29-1 and TRBJ1-1; D uncertain. The length of the CDR3 is 15 residues. The germline V and J ends were trimmed by 7 bases and 0 bases, with 18 bases remaining between them. Germline V CDR1 and CDR2: SQVTM, ANQGSEA. CDR3 DNA sequence: TGCAGCGCCAATGGAGGGTGGGGAATGAACACTGAAGCTTTCTTT. Amino acid sequence: CSANGGWGMNTEAFF. The full variable domain, with the rest looked up from reference TRBV29-1 and TRBJ1-1, is SAVISQKPSRDICQRGTSLTIQCQVDSQVTMMFWYRQQPGQSLTLIATANQGSEATYESGFVIDKFPISRPNLTFSTLTVSNMSPEDSSIYLCSANGGWGMNTEAFFGQGTRLTVV.

The V and J genes are TRBV7-9 and TRBJ2-2; 8 bases match TRBD1. The CDR3 consists of 16 residues. V lost 5 bases to trimming and J lost 1 base; unmatched junction nucleotides: 6. Germline V gives CDR1 SEHNR, CDR2 FQNEAQ (reference sequence). CDR3 nucleotide sequence: TGTGCCAGCAGCCGATACGGGACAGGGAACACCGGGGAGCTGTTTTTT. Protein: CASSRYGTGNTGELFF. The full variable domain, completed using reference TRBV7-9 and TRBJ2-2, is DTGVSQNPRHKITKRGQNVTFRCDPISEHNRLYWYRQTLGQGPEFLTYFQNEAQLEKSRLLSDRFSAERPKGSFSTLEIQRTEQGDSAMYLCASSRYGTGNTGELFFGEGSRLTVL.

This clone was picked up one time. The chain uses TRBV7-6 and TRBJ1-3; TRBD1 might be the D (5 bases). The germline V and J ends were trimmed by 5 bases and 0 bases, with 11 bases remaining between them. CDR1 and CDR2 from the germline V gene are SGHVS and FNYEAQ. The length of the CDR3 is 15 residues. The chain's CDR3 is CASSLTVGSGNTIYF. The CDR3 DNA follows: TGTGCCAGCAGCCTGACAGTGGGCTCTGGAAACACCATATATTTT.

V gene TRBV28 combines with J gene TRBJ1-3; TRBD1 aligns across 9 bases. The germline V gene encodes CDR1 MDHEN and CDR2 SYDVKM. J gave up 4 bases and V 6 bases, and 7 bases lay outside the gene matches. The CDR3 has 15 amino acids. CDR3 in amino acids: CASSLQGAGGNTIYF. For the CDR3, the DNA is TGTGCCAGCAGCCTACAGGGGGCGGGGGGAAACACCATATATTTT.

J is TRBJ1-2 and V is TRBV19, with 7 bases aligning to TRBD1. Germline V gene data show CDR1 as LNHDA and CDR2 as SQIVND (reference sequence). The CDR3 totals 16 residues. J was trimmed by 7 bases and V by 2 bases; bases with no gene match: 13. CDR3 protein: CASSISFTGAYGGYTF. The DNA of the CDR3 is TGTGCCAGTAGTATAAGCTTCACAGGGGCTTATGGTGGCTACACCTTC.

V is TRBV27 and J is TRBJ2-1; the match to TRBD2 covers 8 bases. J was trimmed by 6 bases and V by 5 bases; bases with no gene match: 15. Germline V gene data show CDR1 as MNHEY and CDR2 as SMNVEV (reference sequence). CDR3 length equals 17 residues. The CDR3 loop reads CASSPHGSGGSTNEQFF. For the CDR3, the DNA is TGTGCCAGCAGTCCCCATGGAAGCGGGGGCTCAACCAATGAGCAGTTCTTC.

This chain uses TRBV28 with TRBJ1-3; weak D call: TRBD1 (6 bases). V lost 4 bases and J lost 2, with 9 bases in between. Per the germline V gene, CDR1 is MDHEN and CDR2 is SYDVKM. The CDR3 totals 14 residues. CDR3 residues: CASSSQGTGNTIYF. The CDR3 DNA is TGTGCCAGCAGTTCACAGGGTACTGGAAACACCATATATTTT.

This clone has more than one count but fewer than ten. CDR3 DNA: TGTGCCAGTAGGATAACAGGGGGTAGGAATGAAAAACTGTTTTTT. Amino acid sequence: CASRITGGRNEKLFF. V and J are TRBV19 and TRBJ1-4, with TRBD1 matching 8 bases. CDR1 LNHDA and CDR2 SQIVND come from the germline V gene (reference sequence). The CDR3 is made up of 15 amino acids. The trim removed 6 bases at V and 5 bases at J, leaving 8 bases unmatched.

The rearrangement links TRBV5-1 to TRBJ2-1; 7 bases are a match to TRBD2. Germline CDR1 reads SGHRS; CDR2 reads YFSETQ. Trimming removed 5 bases from V and 0 bases from J; junction bases left unmatched: 14. This CDR3 is 18 amino acids long. DNA for the CDR3: TGCGCCAGCAGACGCCCTGCCCTAGCGGAAAGCTCCTACAATGAGCAGTTCTTC. Amino acid sequence: CASRRPALAESSYNEQFF.

The chain joins TRBV4-3 to TRBJ2-2, with 8 nucleotides matching TRBD2. CDR1 and CDR2 (germline): LGHNA, YSLEER. This CDR3 comprises 20 residues. Trimming removed 1 base from V and 5 bases from J; junction bases left unmatched: 18. The CDR3 DNA sequence: TGCGCCAGCAGCCAAGGGGCCTTCAGGGCAAGCGGGAGAGGTACCGGGGAGCTGTTTTTT. This encodes CASSQGAFRASGRGTGELFF.